Below are 13 T cell receptor beta chains sequenced from a single sample in a study of T cells after yellow fever vaccination. TCRdb itself ran the 5' RACE reads through MiXCR, one entry per CDR3 protein. The sample consists of roughly 300,000 distinct CDR3 sequences, around 6.8% of them appearing once. Here the sequenced sample was PBMCs, taken roughly 45 days after the first yellow fever vaccination. The receptors originated from a man aged 18 to 35 who received the YFV17D yellow fever vaccine.

This clonotype has only a few counts. The chain employs TRBV30 and TRBJ1-1; 7 nucleotides line up with TRBD1. V was clipped by 1 base and J by 0 bases; unmatched bases: 5. CDR3 length equals 15 residues. Germline loops: CDR1 GTSNPN, CDR2 SVGIG (reference sequence). The CDR3 here is CAWSEPTGLNTEAFF. The CDR3 nucleotides read TGTGCCTGGAGTGAGCCGACAGGGTTGAACACTGAAGCTTTCTTT.

The sample holds many counts of this clonotype. J is TRBJ2-3 and V is TRBV2; possibly TRBD2 for D (5 bases). CDR1 is SNHLY, CDR2 FYNNEI, per germline. With 6 bases removed from V and 6 bases from J, the gap between germline ends came to 10 bases. CDR3 length equals 12 residues. The CDR3 DNA follows: TGTGCCAGCAGAGTGAGGGTCGATACGCAGTATTTT. Its translation: CASRVRVDTQYF.

This clonotype was detected many times. The CDR3 reads CASSQVHAGVRTGELFF. The CDR3, as DNA: TGCGCCAGCAGCCAAGTGCATGCAGGGGTCCGGACCGGGGAGCTGTTTTTT. The V and J genes are TRBV4-1 and TRBJ2-2; maybe TRBD1 (6 bases). The CDR3 sequence is 17 residues long. Germline V gives CDR1 MGHRA, CDR2 YSYEKL. Trimming removed 1 base from V and 5 bases from J, with 17 bases in between.

There are many counts of this clonotype. The V call is TRBV5-1, the J call TRBJ1-1; TRBD1 is a possible D gene (6 bases). This CDR3 has 17 residues. Germline loops: CDR1 SGHRS, CDR2 YFSETQ. Trimming removed 4 bases from V and 0 bases from J, with 19 bases in between. The CDR3 spells CASSQTPHRALNTEAFF. The CDR3 nucleotides are TGCGCCAGCAGCCAAACGCCGCACAGGGCTCTGAACACTGAAGCTTTCTTT.

The table lists this clonotype with many counts. This rearrangement joins TRBV4-1 to TRBJ1-1, with D tentatively TRBD1 (5 bases). Germline V gene sequence: CDR1 MGHRA, CDR2 YSYEKL. The V and J ends lost 0 bases and 5 bases respectively, with 16 bases between them. The CDR3 extends over 16 amino acids. The CDR3, as DNA: TGCGCCAGCAGCCAAGATCCCTGGGCAGGGTTGACTGAAGCTTTCTTT. Protein: CASSQDPWAGLTEAFF.

The chain combines TRBV4-1 with TRBJ1-6, with D unresolved. Between the trimmed V and J ends, which lost 0 bases and 9 bases, there was a span of 9 bases. This CDR3 is built from 14 residues. Germline V gives CDR1 MGHRA, CDR2 YSYEKL. The CDR3 is CASSQDSMGSPLHF. The CDR3 DNA reads as TGCGCCAGCAGCCAAGATAGCATGGGTTCACCCCTCCACTTT.

The CDR3, as DNA: TGTGCTAGTGGTTTGGGTTGGGATGAGCAGTTCTTC. Translating it yields CASGLGWDEQFF. The rearrangement uses TRBV12-5 and TRBJ2-1; D is ambiguous. Germline V lookup: CDR1 LGHNT, CDR2 FRNRAP. V was shortened by 1 base and J by 8 bases, with 6 bases between the two germline ends. There are 12 residues in the CDR3.

This clonotype has just a few counts. The V call is TRBV3-1, the J call TRBJ1-2; no clear D gene. This CDR3 has 14 amino acids. Deletions cut 1 base from V and 8 bases from J, with 14 bases between. The germline V gene encodes CDR1 LGHDT and CDR2 YNNKEL (reference sequence). The CDR3 DNA is TGTGCCAGCAGCCAAGCGGCCGAGAACTCCGGCTACACCTTC. It translates to CASSQAAENSGYTF.

The chain is built from TRBV4-3 and TRBJ2-2, with TRBD2 matching 10 bases. In germline, CDR1 is LGHNA, CDR2 YSLEER. J gave up 4 bases and V 1 base, and 6 bases lay outside the gene matches. The CDR3 has 17 amino acids. The CDR3 loop is CASSQGERGGFTGELFF. Here the CDR3 DNA reads TGCGCCAGCAGCCAAGGAGAGCGGGGGGGTTTCACCGGGGAGCTGTTTTTT.

This clonotype has a handful of counts. The rearrangement links TRBV6-1 to TRBJ2-2, with D tentatively TRBD1 (5 bases). Per the germline V gene, CDR1 is MNHNS and CDR2 is SASEGT. The CDR3 contains 18 residues. V was cut by 1 base and J by 5 bases, with 20 bases left in between. The CDR3 is CASSEEVNRFWKTGELFF. CDR3 sequence (DNA): TGTGCCAGCAGTGAAGAGGTCAACAGGTTTTGGAAAACCGGGGAGCTGTTTTTT.

This clonotype was seen just once. The junction differs from germline at one of its ends, possibly a read error. This chain uses TRBV4-3 with TRBJ1-6; the D gene is possibly TRBD1 (5 bases). Per the germline V gene, CDR1 is LGHNA and CDR2 is YSLEER. The CDR3 runs 15 residues. In DNA form, the CDR3 reads TGCGCCAGCAGCCAAGATGGGGACGGCATTTCACCCCCCCACTTT. Its translation is CASSQDGDGISPPHF.

This clonotype was counted at least ten times. This chain links TRBV5-6 with TRBJ2-1; 7 bases are shared with TRBD1. From germline, CDR1 is SGHDT and CDR2 YYEEEE. CDR3 length: 16 amino acids. V shed 0 bases, J shed 0 bases, and the junction held 3 bases outside the gene matches. CDR3 nucleotides: TGTGCCAGCAGCTTGGGGACAGGTAGCTCCTACAATGAGCAGTTCTTC. This sequence encodes CASSLGTGSSYNEQFF.

This clonotype was counted many times. V usage is TRBV5-4 and J usage is TRBJ2-2, with 7 bases that match TRBD1. V dropped 6 bases and J dropped 5; count of bases not matched to a gene: 4. This CDR3 has 13 residues. Germline values: CDR1 SGHNT, CDR2 YYREEE (reference sequence). CDR3 sequence reads: CASIKQGTGELFF. The DNA for the CDR3 is TGTGCCAGCATAAAACAGGGGACCGGGGAGCTGTTTTTT.